This TCR beta chain was obtained from a study of patients and donors after allogeneic stem cell transplantation. TCRdb recomputed calls from the RT-PCR reads with MiXCR, one row per CDR3 protein. Here the sample spans around 200,000 distinct CDR3 sequences, more than 35% being singletons. Germline assignment: CDR1 ENHRY and CDR2 SYGVKD. With V trimmed by 5 bases and J by 0 bases, 4 bases remained unmatched. The CDR3 is 14 residues long. This clonotype originated in a human donor who was either an allogeneic HSCT recipient or a stem cell or donor lymphocyte infusion donor (not recorded which). It is not recorded whose cells these are; they may come from a transplant donor. Sequencing used blood, either unsorted or a sorted T cell fraction (not recorded which). The chain carries TRBV10-3 and TRBJ2-7, with 7 bases that match TRBD1. In DNA form, the CDR3 reads TGTGCCATCAGTCCGGACAGGAGCTCCTACGAGCAGTACTTC. This encodes CAISPDRSSYEQYF.